The entry below gives a single T cell receptor beta chain sequence along with its context. Its antigen is not identified. Profiling relied on immunoSEQ multiplex PCR, and the TCRdb table lists in-frame clones only, not all of them. The sample holds some 99,000 clones, about 87% seen once. The source of the sample is a study of identifying expanded T cells in peripheral blood. General observations from the study: Over two and four weeks, about 15 and 18 clones changed, versus more than 1 between replicates. Variance in clone template counts between approximately 2-week samples significantly increased with total template count across all healthy donors.

Germline CDR1 is GTSNPN and CDR2 is SVGIG (reference sequence). The length of the CDR3 is 14 residues. The junction had 11 bases not matched to a gene; V was cut back by 5 bases and J by 9 bases. No infections or other immune events were documented during collection. This receptor was taken from a person aged 18-69 years in good health. The source material was blood. V usage is TRBV30 and J usage is TRBJ2-5; the match to TRBD2 covers 11 bases. The CDR3 region has the DNA TGTGCCTGGGCTAGCGGGGGGCAGACCCGGGCCCAGTACTTC. It translates to CAWASGGQTRAQYF.